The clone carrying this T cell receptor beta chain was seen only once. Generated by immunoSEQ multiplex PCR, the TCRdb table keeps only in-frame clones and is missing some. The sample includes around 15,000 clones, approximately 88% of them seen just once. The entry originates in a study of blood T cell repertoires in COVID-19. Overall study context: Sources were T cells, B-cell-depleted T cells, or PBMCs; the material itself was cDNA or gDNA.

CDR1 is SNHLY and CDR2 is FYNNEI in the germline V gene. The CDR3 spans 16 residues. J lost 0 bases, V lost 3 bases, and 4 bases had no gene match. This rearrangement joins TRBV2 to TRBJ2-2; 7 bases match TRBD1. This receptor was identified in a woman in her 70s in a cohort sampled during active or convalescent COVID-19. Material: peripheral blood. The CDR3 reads CASSDAQGANTGELFF. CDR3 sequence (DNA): TGTGCCAGCAGTGATGCTCAGGGGGCGAACACCGGGGAGCTGTTTTTT. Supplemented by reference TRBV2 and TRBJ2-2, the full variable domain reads EPEVTQTPSHQVTQMGQEVILRCVPISNHLYFYWYRQILGQKVEFLVSFYNNEISEKSEIFDDQFSVERPDGSNFTLKIRSTKLEDSAMYFCASSDAQGANTGELFFGEGSRLTVL.